This TCR beta chain is from a study of blood T cell repertoires in COVID-19. On the study more broadly: Collection of acute and convalescent COVID-19 samples took place in the United States, Italy and Spain. PBMCs, B-cell-depleted T cells, or T cells were the source of the cDNA or gDNA that made up the material.

Per germline, CDR1 LNHDA and CDR2 SQIVND (reference sequence). Trimming removed 6 bases from V and 4 bases from J, with 26 bases in between. The CDR3 has 18 residues. In the source study's methods: Estimated nucleated cell counts came from reference gene primer amplification. The method was immunoSEQ multiplex PCR; TCRdb's version includes in-frame clones alone and lacks a portion of them. V and J calls and clone size are as listed in that table; D and trimming were resolved from the DNA. The sample holds a few hundred thousand clones, roughly 85% seen once. This clonotype originated in a woman younger than 30 with acute or convalescent COVID-19. V is TRBV19 and J is TRBJ2-3, with D possibly matching TRBD1 (8 bases). Sequenced material: peripheral blood. CDR3 protein: CASRRGTGLSFRADTQYF. The CDR3, as DNA: TGTGCCAGTAGGCGGGGGACAGGACTTTCCTTCCGGGCAGATACGCAGTATTTT.